Below, 30 T cell receptor beta chains from the same sample are listed, as sequenced in a study of blood T cell repertoires in COVID-19. TCRdb's copy holds only in-frame clones and misses some; the assay was immunoSEQ multiplex PCR. The table has 65,000 to 90,000 clones, approximately 71% seen once. Input material: peripheral blood. The source is a man in his 70s with COVID-19, enrolled during active disease.

In its sample, this clone was seen once. The rearrangement uses TRBV29-1 and TRBJ2-7; possible D gene TRBD2, 6 bases. Trimming pared 4 bases from V and 6 bases from J, leaving 13 bases between. The length of the CDR3 is 12 residues. The germline V gene encodes CDR1 SQVTM and CDR2 ANQGSEA. This CDR3 is CSVGAGRGEQYF. DNA of the CDR3: TGCAGCGTTGGGGCAGGGCGGGGCGAGCAGTACTTC.

The V call is TRBV5-1, the J call TRBJ2-3; TRBD2 aligns across 7 bases. The CDR3 covers 17 residues. V dropped 1 base and J dropped 1; count of bases not matched to a gene: 9. Germline V gene lookup returns CDR1 SGHRS and CDR2 YFSETQ. The CDR3 DNA follows: TGCGCCAGCAGCTTGAGGCTAGGGGCGGGAGGCACAGATACGCAGTATTTT. Translation gives CASSLRLGAGGTDTQYF.

This clone was detected once. The chain uses TRBV7-8 and TRBJ2-1; 13 bases agree with TRBD2. CDR3 length equals 15 residues. Trimming cost V 5 bases and J 14 bases; bases outside gene matches: 12. Germline CDR1 is SGHVS and CDR2 is FQNEAQ. CDR3: CASSPRGLAGNGEFF. CDR3 nucleotide sequence: TGTGCCAGCAGCCCAAGGGGACTAGCGGGAAACGGGGAGTTCTTC.

The CDR3 loop is CASSEGITEAFF. CDR3 in DNA: TGTGCCAGCAGCGAGGGAATCACTGAAGCTTTCTTT. The V and J genes are TRBV28 and TRBJ1-1; D is unresolved. CDR1 MDHEN and CDR2 SYDVKM come from the germline V gene. The CDR3 extends over 12 amino acids. The V and J ends lost 6 bases and 4 bases respectively, with 9 bases between them.

The chain links TRBV7-8 to TRBJ2-4, with 9 nucleotides matching TRBD2. Looked up from germline, CDR1 is SGHVS and CDR2 is FQNEAQ. This CDR3 is built from 16 residues. The junction had 9 bases not matched to a gene; V was cut back by 1 base and J by 8 bases. The DNA of the CDR3 is TGTGCCAGCAGCTTAGTAGGAGTCGCGGGAGGGGACATTCAGTACTTC. This encodes CASSLVGVAGGDIQYF. The full variable domain, in which reference TRBV7-8 and TRBJ2-4 provide the parts outside the CDR3, is GAGVSQSPRYKVAKRGQDVALRCDPISGHVSLFWYQQALGQGPEFLTYFQNEAQLDKSGLPSDRFFAERPEGSVSTLKIQRTQQEDSAVYLCASSLVGVAGGDIQYFGAGTRLSVL.

On this clone: Possible read error: a much larger clone is one base away. The genes are TRBV7-8 and TRBJ1-2, with D perhaps TRBD1 (5 bases). This CDR3 contains 13 residues. The V end lost 1 base, the J end lost 5 bases, and 8 bases lay between the germline ends. CDR1 is SGHVS, CDR2 FQNEAQ, per germline. CDR3 coding DNA: TGTGCCAGCAGCTTAGGTGCAGGGTATGGCTACACCTTC. Its protein is CASSLGAGYGYTF.

The V call is TRBV27, the J call TRBJ1-5; no firm D call. Trimming took 8 bases from V and 6 from J, leaving 20 bases between them. The CDR3 loop spans 15 amino acids. CDR1 MNHEY and CDR2 SMNVEV come from the germline V gene (reference sequence). The CDR3 region is CASGSLGRVAQPQHF. CDR3 in DNA: TGTGCCAGCGGATCTTTGGGGAGGGTGGCTCAGCCCCAGCATTTT.

The rearrangement joins TRBV24-1 to TRBJ1-1; D possibly corresponds to TRBD1 (5 bases). The CDR3 consists of 12 residues. CDR1 and CDR2 (germline): KGHDR, SFDVKD. Trimming removed 2 bases at V and 11 bases at J, with 11 bases between. Here the CDR3 DNA reads TGTGCCACCAGTGATTGGGCCTACAGGGCTTTCTTT. It codes for CATSDWAYRAFF.

The chain recombines TRBV6-5 with TRBJ1-5, with D perhaps matching TRBD1 (5 bases). The CDR3 sequence is 14 residues long. V lost 8 bases, J lost 3 bases, and 14 bases lay in between. Germline CDR1 is MNHEY and CDR2 is SVGAGI. The CDR3 reads CASAPGDPNQPQHF. For the CDR3, the DNA is TGTGCCAGCGCTCCGGGGGATCCCAATCAGCCCCAGCATTTT.

V gene TRBV9 combines with J gene TRBJ1-2, with 7 bases lining up with TRBD1. V lost 2 bases to trimming and J lost 8 bases; unmatched junction nucleotides: 6. CDR1 SGDLS and CDR2 YYNGEE come from the germline V gene. CDR3 length: 13 amino acids. CDR3 amino acids: CASSVTGMSGYTF. CDR3 DNA: TGTGCCAGCAGCGTGACAGGGATGTCGGGCTACACCTTC.

CDR3 region: CASSPLAGVFAGELFF. CDR3 in DNA: TGTGCCAGCAGCCCACTAGCGGGAGTTTTCGCCGGGGAGCTGTTTTTT. The V gene is TRBV9, the J gene TRBJ2-2, with 11 bases fitting TRBD2. Germline trimming cut 4 bases from V and 6 bases from J; bases unmatched to any gene: 8. This CDR3 is 16 amino acids long. The germline V gene has CDR1 SGDLS and CDR2 YYNGEE.

This rearrangement joins TRBV3-1 (or the pseudogene TRBV3-2) to TRBJ2-3; 8 positions agree with TRBD2. With V trimmed by 4 bases and J by 4 bases, 16 bases remained unmatched. In germline, CDR1 is LGHDT, CDR2 YNNKEL (reference sequence). The CDR3 is made up of 18 amino acids. CDR3 residues: CASSLRGNGRGLPDTQYF. CDR3 nucleotides: TGTGCCAGCAGCCTTAGGGGGAACGGGAGGGGTTTACCAGATACGCAGTATTTT.

The genes are TRBV5-4 and TRBJ2-2; TRBD1 matches at 12 bases. CDR1 and CDR2 from the germline V gene are SGHNT and YYREEE (reference sequence). This CDR3 spans 16 amino acids. After removal of 4 bases from V and 7 bases from J, the junction contained 8 bases not matched to a gene. The CDR3 sequence: CASSDPGTGGFGELFF. In DNA, the CDR3 is TGTGCCAGCAGCGACCCCGGGACAGGGGGCTTCGGGGAGCTGTTTTTT.

The rearrangement links TRBV2 to TRBJ1-2; D possibly corresponds to TRBD1 (6 bases). The CDR3 covers 13 residues. The V end lost 6 bases, the J end lost 5 bases, and 13 bases lay between the germline ends. Germline CDR1 and CDR2: SNHLY and FYNNEI. CDR3 sequence: CASRGATGYGYTF. The CDR3 coding sequence is TGTGCCAGCAGGGGGGCCACAGGGTATGGCTACACCTTC. The variable domain in full, completed from reference TRBV2 and TRBJ1-2, reads EPEVTQTPSHQVTQMGQEVILRCVPISNHLYFYWYRQILGQKVEFLVSFYNNEISEKSEIFDDQFSVERPDGSNFTLKIRSTKLEDSAMYFCASRGATGYGYTFGSGTRLTVV.

The genes are TRBV11-2 and TRBJ2-3, with 10 nucleotides matching TRBD2. The ends lost 5 bases at V and 1 base at J; junction bases unmatched: 9. Per the germline V gene, CDR1 is SGHAT and CDR2 is FQNNGV. The CDR3 is 17 amino acids. The CDR3 bases are TGTGCCAGCAGCCATACCGGACTAGCGGTTGGCACAGATACGCAGTATTTT. It yields the protein CASSHTGLAVGTDTQYF.

The chain has TRBV6-6 and TRBJ2-7; 9 bases fit TRBD2. This CDR3 is 14 amino acids long. The germline CDR1 and CDR2 sequences are MNHNY and SVGAGI (reference sequence). V trimming: 7 bases; J trimming: 2 bases; junction bases outside the gene matches: 6. This CDR3 is CASKQTSGAYEQYF. The CDR3, as DNA: TGTGCCAGCAAACAGACTAGCGGCGCCTACGAGCAGTACTTC.

The rearrangement uses TRBV5-1 and TRBJ2-3, with D possibly being TRBD2 (6 bases). Trimming took off 4 bases at V and 3 bases at J, with 12 bases between the two ends. Germline V gene lookup returns CDR1 SGHRS and CDR2 YFSETQ. This CDR3 has 14 residues. The chain's CDR3 is CASSPYAGTDTQYF. CDR3 sequence (DNA): TGCGCCAGCAGCCCTTACGCGGGGACAGATACGCAGTATTTT.

CDR3 region: CAWSVNRGNTIYF. As DNA, the CDR3 is TGTGCCTGGAGTGTAAACAGAGGAAACACCATATATTTT. The rearrangement uses TRBV30 and TRBJ1-3; D remains unclear. Germline assignment: CDR1 GTSNPN and CDR2 SVGIG (reference sequence). V gave up 0 bases and J gave up 4 bases, with 7 bases separating them. This CDR3 has 13 amino acids.

CDR3 DNA sequence: TGTGCCAGCAGCTTAGTAGGGGGACAGGTCTACGAGCAGTACTTC. This gives the protein CASSLVGGQVYEQYF. The chain recombines TRBV7-2 with TRBJ2-7; 8 bases line up with TRBD1. The V and J ends lost 1 base and 3 bases, in that order; junction bases with no gene match: 5. Germline V CDR1 and CDR2: SGHTA, FQGNSA. CDR3 length: 15 amino acids.

V is TRBV6-5 and J is TRBJ1-2, with 8 bases identical to TRBD1. Germline V lookup: CDR1 MNHEY, CDR2 SVGAGI. There are 15 residues in the CDR3. The J segment lost 4 bases and the V segment lost 0 bases, leaving 4 bases of the junction unmatched. The CDR3 region is CASSYSRTGSYGYTF. The CDR3 DNA sequence: TGTGCCAGCAGTTACTCGAGGACAGGGAGCTATGGCTACACCTTC.

The rearrangement links TRBV19 to TRBJ2-7; 7 nucleotides agree with TRBD1. This CDR3 has 14 amino acids. Germline CDR1 and CDR2: LNHDA and SQIVND (reference sequence). V gave up 5 bases and J gave up 1 base; unmatched junction bases: 5. The CDR3 nucleotides are TGTGCCAGTAGTCCGGGACAGTCATCCTACGAGCAGTACTTC. This codes for CASSPGQSSYEQYF.

This clone has just a few counts. This rearrangement joins TRBV28 to TRBJ2-7, with 8 positions matching TRBD2. The CDR3 runs to 15 residues. V lost 5 bases to trimming and J lost 3 bases; unmatched junction nucleotides: 9. In germline, CDR1 is MDHEN, CDR2 SYDVKM. The CDR3 region has the DNA TGTGCCAGCAGTCCCCCCGGGGGGGGCGGCTACGAGCAGTACTTC. This translates into CASSPPGGGGYEQYF.

V is TRBV4-3 and J is TRBJ2-1, with 8 bases matching TRBD2. The CDR3 is 14 amino acids. With V trimmed by 4 bases and J by 10 bases, 9 bases remained unmatched. CDR1 is LGHNA and CDR2 is YSLEER in the germline V gene. Written as DNA, the CDR3 is TGCGCCAGCAGCCCCACGGGGGGGGGAAGGGAGCAGTTCTTC. Amino acid sequence: CASSPTGGGREQFF.

The rearrangement joins TRBV12-3 or TRBV12-4 to TRBJ2-1; tentative D call: TRBD1 (5 bases). The CDR3 length is 13 residues. Trimming cost V 5 bases and J 6 bases, with 11 bases left between them. In DNA form, the CDR3 reads TGTGCCAGCAGTCTTCAGGGTTTCAATGAGCAGTTCTTC. Translating it yields CASSLQGFNEQFF.

This chain connects TRBV5-6 to TRBJ1-2; 8 nucleotides line up with TRBD1. The CDR3 contains 17 residues. Per the germline V gene, CDR1 is SGHDT and CDR2 is YYEEEE. The trim removed 2 bases at V and 2 bases at J, leaving 11 bases unmatched. In DNA, the CDR3 is TGTGCCAGCAGCTTAAGGGGGGCATGGACAGGGAACTATGGCTACACCTTC. Amino acids: CASSLRGAWTGNYGYTF. Based on the CDR3 plus reference TRBV5-6 and TRBJ1-2, the full variable domain is DAGVTQSPTHLIKTRGQQVTLRCSPKSGHDTVSWYQQALGQGPQFIFQYYEEEERQRGNFPDRFSGHQFPNYSSELNVNALLLGDSALYLCASSLRGAWTGNYGYTFGSGTRLTVV.

This clone was recorded only once. V usage is TRBV6-2 or TRBV6-3 and J usage is TRBJ2-1; 10 positions agree with TRBD1. Germline assignment: CDR1 MNHEY and CDR2 SVGEGT. The CDR3 has 16 residues. The V and J ends lost 2 bases and 10 bases, in that order; junction bases with no gene match: 11. The CDR3 region is CASSYRPGQGMGEQFF. In DNA form, the CDR3 reads TGTGCCAGCAGTTACCGCCCGGGACAGGGGATGGGGGAGCAGTTCTTC.

This clone was observed a handful of times. The V and J genes are TRBV4-3 and TRBJ2-1; the match to TRBD1 covers 9 bases. Per germline, CDR1 LGHNA and CDR2 YSLEER. V gave up 3 bases and J gave up 4 bases; unmatched junction bases: 10. CDR3 size: 17 residues. CDR3 region: CASSQYFDRGGYNEQFF. CDR3 nucleotide sequence: TGCGCCAGCAGCCAGTATTTCGACAGGGGGGGATACAATGAGCAGTTCTTC.

The CDR3 DNA follows: TGTGCCAGCAGTCCGAGACTAGCGGGAGACGCCGGGGAGCTGTTTTTT. It yields the protein CASSPRLAGDAGELFF. The chain employs TRBV28 and TRBJ2-2; 12 nucleotides match TRBD2. The CDR3 totals 16 residues. The trim removed 5 bases at V and 6 bases at J, leaving 7 bases unmatched. The germline CDR1 and CDR2 sequences are MDHEN and SYDVKM.

The chain carries TRBV29-1 and TRBJ1-1, with TRBD1 identical over 8 bases. The J segment lost 6 bases and the V segment lost 4 bases, leaving 7 bases of the junction unmatched. The germline V gene has CDR1 SQVTM and CDR2 ANQGSEA. The CDR3 runs to 13 residues. CDR3 amino acids: CSVGSGGFPEAFF. The CDR3 DNA sequence: TGCAGCGTTGGGTCAGGGGGCTTCCCTGAAGCTTTCTTT.

This clone was seen a single time. The chain links TRBV4-1 to TRBJ1-4; 8 nucleotides line up with TRBD1. V was pared by 2 bases and J by 8 bases, with 7 bases of the junction left unmatched. The germline V gene has CDR1 MGHRA and CDR2 YSYEKL. This CDR3 is built from 15 residues. The CDR3 sequence is CASSQPDREGEKLFF. CDR3 DNA sequence: TGCGCCAGCAGCCAACCGGACAGGGAAGGCGAAAAACTGTTTTTT.